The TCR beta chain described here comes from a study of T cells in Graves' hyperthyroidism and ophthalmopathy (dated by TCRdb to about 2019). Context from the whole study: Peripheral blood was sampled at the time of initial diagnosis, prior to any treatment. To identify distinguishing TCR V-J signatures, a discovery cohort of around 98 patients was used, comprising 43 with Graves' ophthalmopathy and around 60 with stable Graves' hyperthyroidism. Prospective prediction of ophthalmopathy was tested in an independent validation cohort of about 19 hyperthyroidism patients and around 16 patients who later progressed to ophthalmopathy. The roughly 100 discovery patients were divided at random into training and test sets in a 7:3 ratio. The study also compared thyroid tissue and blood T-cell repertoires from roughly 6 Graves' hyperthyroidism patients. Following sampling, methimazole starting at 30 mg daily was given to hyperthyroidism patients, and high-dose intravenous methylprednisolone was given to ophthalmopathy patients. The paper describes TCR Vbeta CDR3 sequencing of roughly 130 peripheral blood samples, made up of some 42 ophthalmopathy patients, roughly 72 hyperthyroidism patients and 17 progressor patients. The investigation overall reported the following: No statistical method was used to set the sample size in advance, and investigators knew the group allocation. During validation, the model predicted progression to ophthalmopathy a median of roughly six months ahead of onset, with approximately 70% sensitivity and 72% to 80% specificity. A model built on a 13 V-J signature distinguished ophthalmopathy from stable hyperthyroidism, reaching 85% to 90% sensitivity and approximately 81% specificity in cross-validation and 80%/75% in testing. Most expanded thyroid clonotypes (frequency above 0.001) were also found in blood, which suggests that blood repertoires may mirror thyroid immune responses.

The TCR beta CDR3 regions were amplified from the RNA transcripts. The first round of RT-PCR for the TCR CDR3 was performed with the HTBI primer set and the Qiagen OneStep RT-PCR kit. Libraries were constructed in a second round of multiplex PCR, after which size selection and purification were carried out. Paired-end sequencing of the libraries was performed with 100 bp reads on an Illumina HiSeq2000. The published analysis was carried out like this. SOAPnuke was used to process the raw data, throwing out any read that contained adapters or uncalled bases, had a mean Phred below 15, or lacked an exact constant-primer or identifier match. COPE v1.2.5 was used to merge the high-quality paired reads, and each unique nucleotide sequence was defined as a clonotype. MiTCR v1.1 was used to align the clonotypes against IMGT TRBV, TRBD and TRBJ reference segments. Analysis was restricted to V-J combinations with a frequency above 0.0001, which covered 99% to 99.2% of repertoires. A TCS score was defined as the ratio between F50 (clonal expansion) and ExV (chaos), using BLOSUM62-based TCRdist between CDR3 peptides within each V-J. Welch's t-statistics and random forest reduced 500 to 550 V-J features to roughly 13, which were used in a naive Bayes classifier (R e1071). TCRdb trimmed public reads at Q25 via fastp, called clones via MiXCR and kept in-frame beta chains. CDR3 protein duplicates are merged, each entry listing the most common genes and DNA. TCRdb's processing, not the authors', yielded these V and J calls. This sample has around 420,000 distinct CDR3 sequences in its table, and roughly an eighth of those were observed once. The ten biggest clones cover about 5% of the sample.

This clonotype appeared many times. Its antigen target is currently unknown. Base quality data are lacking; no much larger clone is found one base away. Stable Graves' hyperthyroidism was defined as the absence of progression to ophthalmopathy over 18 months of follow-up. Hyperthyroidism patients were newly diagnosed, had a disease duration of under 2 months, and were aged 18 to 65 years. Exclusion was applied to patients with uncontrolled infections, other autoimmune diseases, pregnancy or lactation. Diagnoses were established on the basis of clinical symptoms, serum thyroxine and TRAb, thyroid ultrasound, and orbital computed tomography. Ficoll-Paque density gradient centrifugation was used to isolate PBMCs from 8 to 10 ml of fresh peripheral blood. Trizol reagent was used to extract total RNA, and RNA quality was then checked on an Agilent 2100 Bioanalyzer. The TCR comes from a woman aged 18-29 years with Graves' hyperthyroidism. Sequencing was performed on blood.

The CDR3 has the sequence CSAIPLGVGGAGKTQYF. The DNA sequence reads TGCAGTGCCATCCCATTGGGTGTGGGGGGCGCGGGAAAGACCCAGTACTTC. The rearranged segments are TRBV20-1 and TRBJ2-5; the D segment is perhaps TRBD1 or TRBD2, each sharing 6 matched bases. V and J lose 6 bases and 6 bases, and a span of 29 bases separates them. Reading from cysteine to phenylalanine, the CDR3 counts 17 amino acids. This entry keeps only the CDR3 DNA: 51 bases, framed from base 1. Taken from the germline V gene (reference sequence), the CDR1 and CDR2 loops are DFQATT and SNEGSKA.